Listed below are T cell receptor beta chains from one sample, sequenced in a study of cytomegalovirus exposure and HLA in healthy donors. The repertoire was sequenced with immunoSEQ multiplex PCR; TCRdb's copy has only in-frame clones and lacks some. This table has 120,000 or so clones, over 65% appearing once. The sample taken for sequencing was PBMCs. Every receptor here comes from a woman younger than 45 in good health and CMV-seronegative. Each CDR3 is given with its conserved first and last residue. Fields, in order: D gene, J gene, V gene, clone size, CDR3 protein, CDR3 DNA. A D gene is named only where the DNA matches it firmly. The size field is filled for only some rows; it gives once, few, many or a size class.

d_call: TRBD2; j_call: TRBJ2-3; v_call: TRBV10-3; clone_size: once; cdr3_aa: CATIAGGRTDTQYF; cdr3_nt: TGTGCCACAATAGCGGGGGGGCGCACAGATACGCAGTATTTT
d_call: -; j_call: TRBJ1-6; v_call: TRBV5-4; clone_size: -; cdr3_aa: CASSLRQLNSPLHF; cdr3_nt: TGTGCCAGCAGCTTGAGACAGCTTAATTCACCCCTCCACTTT
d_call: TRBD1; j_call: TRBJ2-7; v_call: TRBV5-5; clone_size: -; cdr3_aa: CASSLVAGGGEQYF; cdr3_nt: TGTGCCAGCAGCTTGGTAGCAGGGGGCGGGGAGCAGTACTTC
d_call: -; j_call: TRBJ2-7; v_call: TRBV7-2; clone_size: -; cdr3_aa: CASSSDGGGDEQYF; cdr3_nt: TGTGCCAGCAGCTCCGACGGAGGCGGGGACGAGCAGTACTTC
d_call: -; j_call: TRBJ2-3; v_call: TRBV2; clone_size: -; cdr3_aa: CASSAYTDTQYF; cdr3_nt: TGTGCCAGCAGTGCCTACACAGATACGCAGTATTTT
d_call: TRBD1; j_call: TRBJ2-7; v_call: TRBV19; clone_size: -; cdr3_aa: CASSIGTGRYEQYF; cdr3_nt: TGTGCCAGTAGTATTGGGACAGGGCGATACGAGCAGTACTTC
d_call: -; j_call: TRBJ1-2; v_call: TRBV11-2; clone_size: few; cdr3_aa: CASSLGGSGVYGYTF; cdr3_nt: TGTGCCAGCAGCTTAGGAGGGTCCGGCGTCTATGGCTACACCTTC
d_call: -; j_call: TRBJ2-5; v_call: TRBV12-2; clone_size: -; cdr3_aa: CASRPPEVRETQYF; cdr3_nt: TGTGCAAGTCGCCCCCCGGAGGTCCGAGAGACCCAGTACTTC
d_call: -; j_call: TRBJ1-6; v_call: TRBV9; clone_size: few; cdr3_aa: CASSARHESSYNSPLHF; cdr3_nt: TGTGCCAGCAGCGCCCGCCACGAGAGCTCCTATAATTCACCCCTCCACTTT
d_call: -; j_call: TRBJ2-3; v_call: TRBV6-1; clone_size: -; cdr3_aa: CASSEVSGVDTQYF; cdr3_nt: TGTGCCAGCAGTGAAGTTTCAGGGGTCGATACGCAGTATTTT
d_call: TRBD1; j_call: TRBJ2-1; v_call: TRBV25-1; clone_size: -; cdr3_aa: CASSEFRDRVKNEQFF; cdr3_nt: TGTGCCAGCAGTGAATTTAGGGACAGGGTTAAGAATGAGCAGTTCTTC
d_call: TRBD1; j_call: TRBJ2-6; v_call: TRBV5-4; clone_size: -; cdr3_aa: CASSLPGQGLSGANVLTF; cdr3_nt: TGTGCCAGCAGCCTCCCGGGACAGGGACTCTCTGGGGCCAACGTCCTGACTTTC
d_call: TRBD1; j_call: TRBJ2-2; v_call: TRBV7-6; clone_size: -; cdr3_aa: CASSLVGQGNTGELFF; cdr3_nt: TGTGCCAGCAGCTTAGTTGGACAGGGGAACACCGGGGAGCTGTTTTTT
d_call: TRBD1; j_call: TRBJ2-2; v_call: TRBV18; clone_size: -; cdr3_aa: CASSRLGQGITGELFF; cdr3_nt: TGTGCCAGCTCCCGACTTGGACAGGGGATCACCGGGGAGCTGTTTTTT
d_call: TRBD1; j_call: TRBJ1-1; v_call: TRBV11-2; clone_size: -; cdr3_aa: CASSLERTGGTEAFF; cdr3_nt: TGTGCCAGCAGCTTAGAAAGAACAGGGGGAACTGAAGCTTTCTTT
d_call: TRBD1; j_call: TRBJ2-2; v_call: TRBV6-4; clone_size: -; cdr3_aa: CASSPGTAGELFF; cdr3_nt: TGTGCCAGCAGCCCTGGGACAGCCGGGGAGCTGTTTTTT
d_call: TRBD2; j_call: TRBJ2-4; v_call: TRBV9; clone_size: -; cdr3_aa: CASSGPDLRGGKNIQYF; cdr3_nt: TGTGCCAGCAGCGGCCCCGACCTGCGGGGGGGCAAAAACATTCAGTACTTC
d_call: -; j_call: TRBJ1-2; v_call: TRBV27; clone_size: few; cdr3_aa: CATFSGGYTF; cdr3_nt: TGTGCCACCTTCTCGGGAGGCTACACCTTC
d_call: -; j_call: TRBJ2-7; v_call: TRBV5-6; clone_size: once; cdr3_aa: CASSQAGTALGEQYF; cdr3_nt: TGCGCCAGCAGCCAAGCCGGGACTGCGCTGGGCGAGCAGTACTTC
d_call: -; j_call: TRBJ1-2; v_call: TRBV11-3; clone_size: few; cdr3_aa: CASSLPSNYGYTF; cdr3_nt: TGTGCCAGCAGCTTACCCTCTAACTATGGCTACACCTTC
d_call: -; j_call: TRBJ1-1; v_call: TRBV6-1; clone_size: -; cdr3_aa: CATQDGMNTEAFF; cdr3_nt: TGTGCCACCCAAGACGGGATGAACACTGAAGCTTTCTTT
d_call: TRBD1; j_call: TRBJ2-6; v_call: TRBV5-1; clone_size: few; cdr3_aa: CASSLRDRGSGANVLTF; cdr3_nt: TGCGCCAGCAGTCTCCGGGACAGGGGCTCTGGGGCCAACGTCCTGACTTTC
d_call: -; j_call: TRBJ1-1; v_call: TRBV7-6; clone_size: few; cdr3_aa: CASRTGNTEAFF; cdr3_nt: TGTGCCAGCAGGACAGGGAACACTGAAGCTTTCTTT
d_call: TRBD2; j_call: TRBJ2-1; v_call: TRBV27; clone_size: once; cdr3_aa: CASSPQLAGGLEQFF; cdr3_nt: TGTGCCAGCAGTCCCCAACTAGCGGGGGGGCTTGAGCAGTTCTTC
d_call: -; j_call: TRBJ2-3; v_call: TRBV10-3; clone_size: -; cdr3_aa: CAISEASWTQYF; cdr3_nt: TGTGCCATCAGTGAAGCGTCTTGGACGCAGTATTTT
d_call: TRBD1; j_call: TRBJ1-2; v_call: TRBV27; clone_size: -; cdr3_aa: CASSLRQGYGYTF; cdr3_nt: TGTGCCAGCAGTTTAAGACAGGGCTATGGCTACACCTTC
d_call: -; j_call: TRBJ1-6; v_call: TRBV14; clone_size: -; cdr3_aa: CASSQQRLDNSPLHF; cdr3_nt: TGTGCCAGCAGCCAACAGCGACTCGATAATTCACCCCTCCACTTT
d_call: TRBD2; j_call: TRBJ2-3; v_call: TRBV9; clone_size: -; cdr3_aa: CASSSGGASDTQYF; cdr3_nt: TGTGCCAGCTCCAGCGGGGGGGCGTCAGATACGCAGTATTTT
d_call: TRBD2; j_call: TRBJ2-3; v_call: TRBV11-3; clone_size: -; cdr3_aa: CASSLDAASGGFTDTQYF; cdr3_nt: TGTGCCAGCAGCTTAGATGCGGCTAGCGGGGGGTTCACAGATACGCAGTATTTT
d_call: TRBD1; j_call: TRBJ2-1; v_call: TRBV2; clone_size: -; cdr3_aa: CASSGDRFVGEQFF; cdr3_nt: TGTGCCAGCAGTGGGGACAGGTTCGTCGGCGAGCAGTTCTTC
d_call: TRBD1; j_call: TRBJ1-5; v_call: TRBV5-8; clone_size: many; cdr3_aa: CASSSGQANQPQHF; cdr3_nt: TGTGCCAGCAGCTCGGGACAGGCAAATCAGCCCCAGCATTTT
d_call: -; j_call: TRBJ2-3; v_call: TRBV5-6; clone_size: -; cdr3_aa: CASSLRQTTYDTQYF; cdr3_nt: TGTGCCAGCAGCTTGAGGCAGACAACCTATGATACGCAGTATTTT
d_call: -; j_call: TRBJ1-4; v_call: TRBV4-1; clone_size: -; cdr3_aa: CASSPLQVEKLFF; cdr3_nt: TGCGCCAGCAGCCCCTTACAAGTTGAAAAACTGTTTTTT
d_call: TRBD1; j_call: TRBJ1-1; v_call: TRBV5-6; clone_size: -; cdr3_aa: CASSRRQGAGEAFF; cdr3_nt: TGTGCCAGCAGCCGGCGACAGGGGGCAGGTGAAGCTTTCTTT
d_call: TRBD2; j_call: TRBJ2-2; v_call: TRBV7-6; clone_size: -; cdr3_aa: CASSLFAGGDNTGELFF; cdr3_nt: TGTGCCAGCAGCTTATTTGCGGGGGGCGATAACACCGGGGAGCTGTTTTTT